In this sample, the clone carrying this T cell receptor beta chain turned up a few times. Sequencing used immunoSEQ multiplex PCR; TCRdb keeps in-frame clones, though not all of them. In the table there are about 25,000 clones, about 62% of which are singletons. Stated treatment: treatment-naive control, cytoreductive nephrectomy. Control tumor donors were a few females and approximately eleven males, median age around 57 years. Trimming shortened V by 0 bases and J by 6 bases, and 7 bases separated the two germline ends. CDR3 size: 14 residues. Germline assignment: CDR1 SGHRS and CDR2 YFSETQ. This record comes from a study of radiation and T cells in renal cell carcinoma.

V gene TRBV5-1 combines with J gene TRBJ1-6; D gene uncertain. Sample: tumor tissue, taken from a patient whose treatment was nephrectomy without radiotherapy. The receptor was isolated from a man aged 40-49 years with renal cell carcinoma. The CDR3 bases are TGCGCCAGCAGCTTGGAAGGGTCTAATTCACCCCTCCACTTT. This sequence encodes CASSLEGSNSPLHF.